This paragraph covers one T cell receptor (beta chain) sequence. Only a few counts were recorded for this clonotype. No antigen is known for it. No base quality information exists; no much larger clone differs at one position. Ficoll-Paque density gradient centrifugation was the method used to isolate PBMCs. This sample stems from a study of T-cell memory formation after mild COVID-19 (dated by TCRdb to 2020 to 2023). About the study as a whole: TCR sequence clusters from the two donors were largely donor specific. In two donors, T-cell clones that expanded and contracted after mild COVID-19 were followed by sequencing TCRalpha and TCRbeta repertoires longitudinally. The cohort comprised two young, previously healthy adult volunteers, one female and one male. Summary of the overall study and its limitations: Only a couple of mild cases were covered by the study, and larger cohorts that include severe cases with pre-infection samples were considered necessary. From day 15 to 85, contracting clones showed balanced CD4/CD8 phenotypes, whereas a second wave of clones that expanded from day 15 to 37 leaned towards CD4+. Some responding clones were detected in pre-infection memory, suggesting pre-existing cross-reactive memory T cells joined the SARS-CoV-2 response. Contracting CD4+ clones were found mainly in CM and EM memory subsets, while CD8+ clones were enriched in EMRA. SARS-CoV-2 specificity of the second-wave clones peaking on day 37 was not confirmed.

Sequencing was carried out with an Illumina NovaSeq 6000. Using 5'RACE with constant-segment primers, TCRalpha and TCRbeta cDNA libraries were constructed, with sample barcodes and unique molecular identifiers added in the process. Trizol reagent was used to extract RNA from every sample. Libraries were amplified in two PCR steps, with a second sample barcode and Illumina TruSeq adapters added in the second step. Sequencing of libraries was performed on an Illumina NovaSeq with 2 x 150 bp paired-end reads. The original pipeline was this. Reads were demultiplexed and collapsed into UMI-guided consensus sequences with migec v1.2.7. Using mixcr v2.1.11, UMI consensuses were aligned to TRA and TRB V and J templates and then assembled into clonotypes. Expanded or contracted clonotypes were those called significant by both edgeR and NoisET, with noise models trained on biological replicates. edgeR calls used a false discovery rate-adjusted p below 0.01 and a log2 fold-change threshold of 1. As an exploratory analysis of dynamics, max-normalized trajectories of the 1000 most abundant clonotypes were examined by PCA with hierarchical clustering. Each responding clone was given a CD4 or CD8 phenotype based on the CD4+ and CD8+ repertoires, which had been sequenced separately. The public reads were quality trimmed at Q25 with fastp and then assembled into clones with MiXCR by TCRdb, keeping productive beta chains. CDR3 protein duplicates are merged, each entry listing the most common genes and DNA. Here the V and J calls rest on TCRdb's processing, not on the authors' analysis. This sample comprises 350,000 to 500,000 distinct CDR3 sequences, approximately 19% of them detected only once. Of the sample, 20% to 25% is held by the ten largest clones.

CDR1 and CDR2 are read off the germline V gene as SGHRS and YFSETQ. Germline trimming amounts to 1 base on V and 5 bases on J, with 12 as the count of junction bases outside the gene matches. Measured from the cysteine to the phenylalanine, the CDR3 is 17 residues long. The only DNA kept is the CDR3, 51 bases in frame from the first base. The specimen sequenced was PBMCs or a T cell subset sorted from them (not recorded which). The V and J genes are TRBV5-1 and TRBJ2-5; TRBD2 lines up with 9 middle nucleotides. The sequence derives from a young man who had mild COVID-19 (a few samples of this study predate the infection). The sample titles of this study are shuffled in the database, so cell type and time point are left out; the donor was told from shared clones. The CDR3 protein sequence reads: CASSLSPRLAGIETQYF. In nucleotides, the sequence is TGCGCCAGCAGCTTGTCCCCCAGGCTAGCGGGGATTGAGACCCAGTACTTC.